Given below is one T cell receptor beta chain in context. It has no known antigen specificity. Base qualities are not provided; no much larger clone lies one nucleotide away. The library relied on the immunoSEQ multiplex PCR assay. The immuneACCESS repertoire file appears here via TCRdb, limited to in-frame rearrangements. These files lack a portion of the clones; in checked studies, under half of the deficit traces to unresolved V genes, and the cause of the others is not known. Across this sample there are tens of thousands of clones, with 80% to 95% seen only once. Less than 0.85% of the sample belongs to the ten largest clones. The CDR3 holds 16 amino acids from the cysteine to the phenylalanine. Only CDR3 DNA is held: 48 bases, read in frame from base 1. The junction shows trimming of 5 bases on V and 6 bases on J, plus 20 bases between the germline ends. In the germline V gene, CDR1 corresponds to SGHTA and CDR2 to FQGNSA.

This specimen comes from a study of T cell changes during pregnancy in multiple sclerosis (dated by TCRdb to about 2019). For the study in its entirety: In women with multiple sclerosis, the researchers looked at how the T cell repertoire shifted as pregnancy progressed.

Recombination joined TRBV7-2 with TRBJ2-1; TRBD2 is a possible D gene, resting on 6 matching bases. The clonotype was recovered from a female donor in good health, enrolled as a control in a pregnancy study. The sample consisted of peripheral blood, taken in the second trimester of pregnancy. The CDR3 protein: CASSPSLTGVGNEQFF. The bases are TGTGCCAGCAGCCCTAGTCTAACGGGGGTTGGCAATGAGCAGTTCTTC. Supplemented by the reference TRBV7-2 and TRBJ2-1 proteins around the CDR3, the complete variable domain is GAGVSQSPSNKVTEKGKDVELRCDPISGHTALYWYRQSLGQGLEFLIYFQGNSAPDKSGLPSDRFSAERTGGSVSTLTIQRTQQEDSAVYLCASSPSLTGVGNEQFFGPGTRLTVL.